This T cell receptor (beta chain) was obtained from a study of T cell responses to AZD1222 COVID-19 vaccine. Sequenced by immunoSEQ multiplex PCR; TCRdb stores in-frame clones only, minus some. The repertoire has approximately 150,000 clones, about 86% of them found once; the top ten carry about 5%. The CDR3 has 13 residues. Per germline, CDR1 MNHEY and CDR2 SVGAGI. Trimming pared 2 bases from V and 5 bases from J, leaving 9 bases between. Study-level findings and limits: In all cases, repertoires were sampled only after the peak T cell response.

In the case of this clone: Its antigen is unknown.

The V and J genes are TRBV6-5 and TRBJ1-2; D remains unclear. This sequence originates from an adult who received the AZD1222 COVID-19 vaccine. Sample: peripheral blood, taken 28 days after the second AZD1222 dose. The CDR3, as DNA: TGTGCCAGCAGTTACGGTGCTCTGTATGGCTACACCTTC. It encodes CASSYGALYGYTF.